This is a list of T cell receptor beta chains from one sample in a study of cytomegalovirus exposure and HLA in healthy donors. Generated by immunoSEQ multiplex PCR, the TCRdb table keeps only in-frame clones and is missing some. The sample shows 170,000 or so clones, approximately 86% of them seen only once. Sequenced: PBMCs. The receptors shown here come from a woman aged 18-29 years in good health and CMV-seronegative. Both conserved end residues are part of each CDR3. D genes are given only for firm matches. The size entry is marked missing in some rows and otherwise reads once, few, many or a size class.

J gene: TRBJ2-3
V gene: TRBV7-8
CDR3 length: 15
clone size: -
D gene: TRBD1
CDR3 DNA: TGTGCCAGCAGCTTCGGGACAGGGAACACAGATACGCAGTATTTT
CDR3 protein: CASSFGTGNTDTQYF

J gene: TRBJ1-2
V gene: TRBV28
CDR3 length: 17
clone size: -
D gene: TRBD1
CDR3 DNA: TGTGCCAGCAGTCCTCCGGGACAGGCTTATGACGACTATGGCTACACCTTC
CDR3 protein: CASSPPGQAYDDYGYTF

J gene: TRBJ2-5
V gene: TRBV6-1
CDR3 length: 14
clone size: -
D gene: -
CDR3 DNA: TGTGCCAGCAGTTGGGGCAGGGTTGGGGAGACCCAGTACTTC
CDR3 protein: CASSWGRVGETQYF

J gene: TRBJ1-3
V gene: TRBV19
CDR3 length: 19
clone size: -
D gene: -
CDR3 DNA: TGTGCCAGTAGTATAGCCGGGAGTGCCGGGGATGCCCCTGGAAACACCATATATTTT
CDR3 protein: CASSIAGSAGDAPGNTIYF

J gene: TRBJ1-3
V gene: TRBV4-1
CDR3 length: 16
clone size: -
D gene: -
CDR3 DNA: TGCGCCAGCAGCTCGAACCAGGGGAGAAGAGGAAACACCATATATTTT
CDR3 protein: CASSSNQGRRGNTIYF

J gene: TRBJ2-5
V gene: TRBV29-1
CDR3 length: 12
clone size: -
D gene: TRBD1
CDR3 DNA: TGCAGCGTTGGGACAGGAGAAGGCACCCAGTACTTC
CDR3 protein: CSVGTGEGTQYF

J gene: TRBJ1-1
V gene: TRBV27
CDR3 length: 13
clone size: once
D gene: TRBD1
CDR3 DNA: TGTGCCAGCCAACGGACAGGGTATACTGAAGCTTTCTTT
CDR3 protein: CASQRTGYTEAFF

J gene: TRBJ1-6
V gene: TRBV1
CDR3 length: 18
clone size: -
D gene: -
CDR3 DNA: TGCACCAGCAGCCAAGAAGGTGGTTATTGGGAGATCGGTTCACCCCTCCACTTT
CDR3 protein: CTSSQEGGYWEIGSPLHF

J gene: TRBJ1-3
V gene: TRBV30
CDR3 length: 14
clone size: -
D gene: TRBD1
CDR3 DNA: TGTGCCTGGAGCCTACAGGGGACTGGAAACACCATATATTTT
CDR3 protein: CAWSLQGTGNTIYF

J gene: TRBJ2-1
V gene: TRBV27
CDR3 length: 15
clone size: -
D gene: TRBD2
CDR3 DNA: TGTGCCAGCAGTAAGGGACTAGGTTCCTACAATGAGCAGTTCTTC
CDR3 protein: CASSKGLGSYNEQFF

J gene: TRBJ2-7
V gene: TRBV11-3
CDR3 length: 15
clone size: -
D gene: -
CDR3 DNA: TGTGCCAGCAGCTTTCTCGGTGGCGGGGCCTACGAGCAGTACTTC
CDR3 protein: CASSFLGGGAYEQYF

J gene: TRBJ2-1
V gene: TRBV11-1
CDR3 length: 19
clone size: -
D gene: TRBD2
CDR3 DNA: TGTGCCAGCAGCTTAAATGTGAGATCCGGGACTAGCACGGGGAATGAGCAGTTCTTC
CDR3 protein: CASSLNVRSGTSTGNEQFF

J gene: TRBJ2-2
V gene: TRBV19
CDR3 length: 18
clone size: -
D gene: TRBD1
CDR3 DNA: TGTGCCAGTAGTATTCATGGAGACAGGGGCCTGAACACCGGGGAGCTGTTTTTT
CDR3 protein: CASSIHGDRGLNTGELFF

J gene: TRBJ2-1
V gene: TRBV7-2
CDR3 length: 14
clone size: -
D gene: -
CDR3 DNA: TGTGCCAGCAGCTTTGGGGTCGGACTCAATGAGCAGTTCTTC
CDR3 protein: CASSFGVGLNEQFF

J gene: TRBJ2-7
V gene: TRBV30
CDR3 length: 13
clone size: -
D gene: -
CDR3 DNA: TGTGCCTGGAGTGAACGGGTTTCCTACGAGCAGTACTTC
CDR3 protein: CAWSERVSYEQYF

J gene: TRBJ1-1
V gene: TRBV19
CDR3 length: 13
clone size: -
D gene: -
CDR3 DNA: TGTGCCAGTAGTATCGGGGGTCATACTGAAGCTTTCTTT
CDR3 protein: CASSIGGHTEAFF

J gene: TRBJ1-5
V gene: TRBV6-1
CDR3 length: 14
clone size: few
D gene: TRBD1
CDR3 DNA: TGTGCCAGCAGGACTTCAGGGGGTCTTCAGCCCCAGCATTTT
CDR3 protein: CASRTSGGLQPQHF

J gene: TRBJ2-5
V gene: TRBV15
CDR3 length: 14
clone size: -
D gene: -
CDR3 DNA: TGTGCCACCAGCAGAGATTCAGGGTTCGAGACCCAGTACTTC
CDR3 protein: CATSRDSGFETQYF

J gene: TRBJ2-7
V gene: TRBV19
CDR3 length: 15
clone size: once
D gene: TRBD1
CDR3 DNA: TGTGCCAGTAGAATGCGACAGGGGTCGGCCTACGAGCAGTACTTC
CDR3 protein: CASRMRQGSAYEQYF

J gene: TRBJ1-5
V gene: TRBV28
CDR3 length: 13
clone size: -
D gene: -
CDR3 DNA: TGTGCCAGCAGAGCCCCAGGGCATCAGCCCCAGCATTTT
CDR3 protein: CASRAPGHQPQHF

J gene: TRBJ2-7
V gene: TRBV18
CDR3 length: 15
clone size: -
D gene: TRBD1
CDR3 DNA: TGTGCCAGCTCACCACCGGGACAGGGAGGTCACGAGCAGTACTTC
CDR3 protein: CASSPPGQGGHEQYF

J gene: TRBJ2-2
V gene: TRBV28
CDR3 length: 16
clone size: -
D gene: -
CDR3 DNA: TGTGCCAGCAGCCAGGGCGGGAAAGGGATCACCGGGGAGCTGTTTTTT
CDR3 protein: CASSQGGKGITGELFF

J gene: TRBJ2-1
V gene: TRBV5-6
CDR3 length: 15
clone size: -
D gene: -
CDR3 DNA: TGTGCCAGCAACTTTTTTCGGGATAATAACAATGAGCAGTTCTTC
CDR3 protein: CASNFFRDNNNEQFF

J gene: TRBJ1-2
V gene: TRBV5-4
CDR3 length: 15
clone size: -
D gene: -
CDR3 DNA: TGTGCCAGCAGTCCAACCGGGCGCGGGACCTATGGCTACACCTTC
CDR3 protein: CASSPTGRGTYGYTF

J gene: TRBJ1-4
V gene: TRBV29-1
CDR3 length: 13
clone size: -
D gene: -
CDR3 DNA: TGCAGCGCCTCCGGGACAAACAATGAAAAACTGTTTTTT
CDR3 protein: CSASGTNNEKLFF

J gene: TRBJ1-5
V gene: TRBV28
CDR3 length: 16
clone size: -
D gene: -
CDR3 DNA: TGTGCCAGCAGCATTCCCAGGGCGGGAGACAATCAGCCCCAGCATTTT
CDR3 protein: CASSIPRAGDNQPQHF

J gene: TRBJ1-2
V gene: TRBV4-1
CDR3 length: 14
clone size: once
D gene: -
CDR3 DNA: TGCGCCAGCAGCCAAGTCTCCAGTTTCCAAGGCTACACCTTC
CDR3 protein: CASSQVSSFQGYTF

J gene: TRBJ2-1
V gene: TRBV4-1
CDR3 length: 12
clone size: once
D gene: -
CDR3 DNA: TGCGCCAGCAGCGGGGGGACGAATGAGCAGTTCTTC
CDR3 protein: CASSGGTNEQFF

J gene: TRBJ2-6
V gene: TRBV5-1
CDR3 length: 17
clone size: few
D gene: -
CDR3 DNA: TGCGCCAGCAGCTCCGCTCTCCCCCTGGCCGGGGCCAACGTCCTGACTTTC
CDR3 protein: CASSSALPLAGANVLTF

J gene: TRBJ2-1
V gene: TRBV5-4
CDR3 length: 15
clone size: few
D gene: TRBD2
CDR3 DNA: TGTGCCAGCAGCTTGACTAGCGGGGAATACAATGAGCAGTTCTTC
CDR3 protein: CASSLTSGEYNEQFF

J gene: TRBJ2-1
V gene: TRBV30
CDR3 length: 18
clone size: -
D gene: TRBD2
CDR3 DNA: TGTGCCTGGAGTGTAACAGAAGTGGGGCTAGCGGAATACAATGAGCAGTTCTTC
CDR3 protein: CAWSVTEVGLAEYNEQFF

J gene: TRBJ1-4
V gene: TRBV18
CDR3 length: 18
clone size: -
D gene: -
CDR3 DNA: TGTGCCAGCTCCCTCGGTCACCTGGCTCGGGCAACTAATGAAAAACTGTTTTTT
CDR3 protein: CASSLGHLARATNEKLFF

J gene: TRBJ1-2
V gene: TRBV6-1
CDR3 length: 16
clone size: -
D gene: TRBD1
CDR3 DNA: TGTGCCAGCAGTGTATCGAGGACAGGGGTAGACTATGGCTACACCTTC
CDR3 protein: CASSVSRTGVDYGYTF

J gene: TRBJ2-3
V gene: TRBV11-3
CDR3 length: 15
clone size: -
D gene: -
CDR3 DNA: TGTGCCAGCAGCTCTCACCCGGGTAGCACAGATACGCAGTATTTT
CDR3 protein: CASSSHPGSTDTQYF

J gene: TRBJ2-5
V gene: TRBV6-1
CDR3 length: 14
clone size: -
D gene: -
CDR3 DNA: TGTGCCAGCACCCTACCGGGATCAAAAGAGACCCAGTACTTC
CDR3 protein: CASTLPGSKETQYF

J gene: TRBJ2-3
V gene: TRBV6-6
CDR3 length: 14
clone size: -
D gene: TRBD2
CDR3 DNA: TGTGTCAGCAGACTAGCGGGGGGCACAGATACGCAGTATTTT
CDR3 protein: CVSRLAGGTDTQYF

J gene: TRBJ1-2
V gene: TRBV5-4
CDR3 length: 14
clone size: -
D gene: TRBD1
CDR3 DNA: TGTGCCAGCAGCCGGGACAGGTCAAACTATGGCTACACCTTC
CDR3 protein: CASSRDRSNYGYTF

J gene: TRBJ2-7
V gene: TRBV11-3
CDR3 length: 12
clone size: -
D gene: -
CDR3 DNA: TGTGCCAGCAGCTGTAAGCGCTACGAGCAGTACTTC
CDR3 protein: CASSCKRYEQYF

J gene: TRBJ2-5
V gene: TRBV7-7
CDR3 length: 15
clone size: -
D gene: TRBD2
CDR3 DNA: TGTGCCAGCAGCTTATTGGGGACTAGCGAAGAGACCCAGTACTTC
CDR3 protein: CASSLLGTSEETQYF

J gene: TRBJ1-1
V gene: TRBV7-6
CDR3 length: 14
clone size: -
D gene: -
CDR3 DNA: TGTGCCAGCAGCCCAGCCCAGGATTTAACTGAAGCTTTCTTT
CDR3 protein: CASSPAQDLTEAFF

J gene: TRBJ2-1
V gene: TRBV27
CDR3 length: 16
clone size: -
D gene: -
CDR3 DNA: TGTGCCAGCAGTTTATCAGTCGGGACTGAATACAATGAGCACTTCTTC
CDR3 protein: CASSLSVGTEYNEHFF

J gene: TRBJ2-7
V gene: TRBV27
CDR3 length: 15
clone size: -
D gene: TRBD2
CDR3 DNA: TGTGGCAGCAGTTTACTACTAGCGGGAGTCTACGAGCAGTACTTC
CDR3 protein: CGSSLLLAGVYEQYF

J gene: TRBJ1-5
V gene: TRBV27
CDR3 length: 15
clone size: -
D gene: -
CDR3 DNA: TGTGCCAGCAGTTGGGGGGGCCCTGGTGATCAGCCCCAGCATTTT
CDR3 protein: CASSWGGPGDQPQHF

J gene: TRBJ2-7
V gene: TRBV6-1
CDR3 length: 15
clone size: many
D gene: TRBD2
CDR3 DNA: TGTGCCAGCAGCCCATCTAGCGGGGGTCCCTACGAGCAGTACTTC
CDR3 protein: CASSPSSGGPYEQYF

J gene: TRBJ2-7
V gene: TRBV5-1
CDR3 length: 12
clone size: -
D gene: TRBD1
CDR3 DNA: TGCGCCAGCAGCACGACAGGGAACGAGCAGTACTTC
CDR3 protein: CASSTTGNEQYF

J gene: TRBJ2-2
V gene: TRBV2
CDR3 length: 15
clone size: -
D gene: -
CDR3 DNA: TGTGCCAGCATTCAGGACAGAAGAATCACCGGGGAGCTGTTTTTT
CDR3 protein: CASIQDRRITGELFF

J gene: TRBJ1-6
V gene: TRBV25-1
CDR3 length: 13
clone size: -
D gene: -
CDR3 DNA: TGTGCCAGCACCGAACACCTTAATTCACCCCTCCACTTT
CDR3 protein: CASTEHLNSPLHF

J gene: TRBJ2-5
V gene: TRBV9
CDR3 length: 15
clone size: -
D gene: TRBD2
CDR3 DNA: TGTGCCAGCACTGTTTCTAGCGGGGGTGCGGAGACCCAGTACTTC
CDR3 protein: CASTVSSGGAETQYF

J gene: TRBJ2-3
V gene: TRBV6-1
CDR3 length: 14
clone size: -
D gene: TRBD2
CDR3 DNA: TGTGCCAGCAGTGATCAGCGGGGGACGGATACGCAGTATTTT
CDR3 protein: CASSDQRGTDTQYF

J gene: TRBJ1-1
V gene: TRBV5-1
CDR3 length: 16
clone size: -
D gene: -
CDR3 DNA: TGCGCCAGCAGCGAAAATAGACAGGCATCGAACACTGAAGCTTTCTTT
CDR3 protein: CASSENRQASNTEAFF

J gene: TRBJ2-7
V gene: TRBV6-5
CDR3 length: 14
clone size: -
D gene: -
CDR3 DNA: TGTGCCAGCACCCCGACAGGTCTGGTCTACGAGCAGTACTTC
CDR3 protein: CASTPTGLVYEQYF

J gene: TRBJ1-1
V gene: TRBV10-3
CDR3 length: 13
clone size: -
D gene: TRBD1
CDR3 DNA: TGTGCCATCACGGCAGGGGGTGACACTGAAGCTTTCTTT
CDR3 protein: CAITAGGDTEAFF

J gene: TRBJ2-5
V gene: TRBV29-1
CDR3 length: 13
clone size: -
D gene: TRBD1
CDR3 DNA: TGCAGCGTAGTGGGACAGTACCAAGAGACCCAGTACTTC
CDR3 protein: CSVVGQYQETQYF

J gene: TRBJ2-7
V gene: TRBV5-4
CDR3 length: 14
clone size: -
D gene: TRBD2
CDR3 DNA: TGTGCCAGCAGACCAGCGGGAGGGCCTCTCGAGCAGTACTTC
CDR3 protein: CASRPAGGPLEQYF

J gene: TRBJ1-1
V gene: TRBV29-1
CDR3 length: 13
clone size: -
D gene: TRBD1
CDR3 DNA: TGCAGCGTTACGGGACAGGGGGACGGTGAAGCTTTCTTT
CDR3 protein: CSVTGQGDGEAFF